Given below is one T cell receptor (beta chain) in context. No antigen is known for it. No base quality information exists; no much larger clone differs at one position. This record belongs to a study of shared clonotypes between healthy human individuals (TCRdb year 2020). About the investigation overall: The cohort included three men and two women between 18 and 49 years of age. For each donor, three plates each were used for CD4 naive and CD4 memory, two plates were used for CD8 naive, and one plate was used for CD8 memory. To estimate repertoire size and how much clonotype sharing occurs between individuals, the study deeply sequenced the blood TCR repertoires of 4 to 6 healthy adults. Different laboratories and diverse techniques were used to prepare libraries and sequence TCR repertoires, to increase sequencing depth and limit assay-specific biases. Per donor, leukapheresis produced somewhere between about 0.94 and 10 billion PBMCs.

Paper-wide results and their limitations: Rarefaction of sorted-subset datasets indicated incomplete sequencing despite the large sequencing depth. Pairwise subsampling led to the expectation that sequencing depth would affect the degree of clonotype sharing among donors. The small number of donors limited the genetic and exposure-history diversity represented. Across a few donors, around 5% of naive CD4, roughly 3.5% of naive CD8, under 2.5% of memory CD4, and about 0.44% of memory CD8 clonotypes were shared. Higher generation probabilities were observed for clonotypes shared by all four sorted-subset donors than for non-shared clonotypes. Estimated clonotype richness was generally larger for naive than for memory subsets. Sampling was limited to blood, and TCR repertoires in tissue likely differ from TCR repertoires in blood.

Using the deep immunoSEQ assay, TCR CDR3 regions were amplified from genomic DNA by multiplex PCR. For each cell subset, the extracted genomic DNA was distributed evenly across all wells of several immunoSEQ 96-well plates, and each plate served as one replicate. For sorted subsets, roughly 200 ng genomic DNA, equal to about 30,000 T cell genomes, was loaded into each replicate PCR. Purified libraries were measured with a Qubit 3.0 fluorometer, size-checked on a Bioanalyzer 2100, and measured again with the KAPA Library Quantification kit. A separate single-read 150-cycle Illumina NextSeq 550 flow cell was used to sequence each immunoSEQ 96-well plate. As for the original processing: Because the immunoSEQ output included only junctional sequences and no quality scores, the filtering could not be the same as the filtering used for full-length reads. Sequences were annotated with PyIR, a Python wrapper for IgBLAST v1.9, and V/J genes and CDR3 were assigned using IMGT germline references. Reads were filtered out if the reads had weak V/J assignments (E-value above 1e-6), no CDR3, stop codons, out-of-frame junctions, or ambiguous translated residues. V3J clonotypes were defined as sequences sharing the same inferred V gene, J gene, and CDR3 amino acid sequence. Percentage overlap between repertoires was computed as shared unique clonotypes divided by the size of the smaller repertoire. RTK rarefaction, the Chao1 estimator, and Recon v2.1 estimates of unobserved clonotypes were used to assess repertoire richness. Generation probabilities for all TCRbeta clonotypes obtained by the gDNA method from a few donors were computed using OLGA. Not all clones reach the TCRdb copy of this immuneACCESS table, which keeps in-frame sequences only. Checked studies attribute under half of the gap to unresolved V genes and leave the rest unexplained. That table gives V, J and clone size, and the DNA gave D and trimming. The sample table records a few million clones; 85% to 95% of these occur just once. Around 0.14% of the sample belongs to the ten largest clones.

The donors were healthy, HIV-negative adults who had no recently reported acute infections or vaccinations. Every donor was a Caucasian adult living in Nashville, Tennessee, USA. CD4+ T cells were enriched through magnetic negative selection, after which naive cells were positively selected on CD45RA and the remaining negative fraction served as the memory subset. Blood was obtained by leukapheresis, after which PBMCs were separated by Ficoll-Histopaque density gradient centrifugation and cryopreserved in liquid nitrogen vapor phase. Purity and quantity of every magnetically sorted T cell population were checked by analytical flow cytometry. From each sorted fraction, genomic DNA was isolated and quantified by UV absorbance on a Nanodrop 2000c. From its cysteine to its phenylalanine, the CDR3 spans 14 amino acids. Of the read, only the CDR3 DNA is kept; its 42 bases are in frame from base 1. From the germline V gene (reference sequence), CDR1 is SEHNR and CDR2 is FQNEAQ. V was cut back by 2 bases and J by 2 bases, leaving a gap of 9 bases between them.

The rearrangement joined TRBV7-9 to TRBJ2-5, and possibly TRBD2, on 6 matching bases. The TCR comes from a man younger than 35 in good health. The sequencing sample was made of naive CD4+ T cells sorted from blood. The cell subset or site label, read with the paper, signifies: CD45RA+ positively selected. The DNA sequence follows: TGTGCCAGCAGCTTAACCGGGGGTCAAGAGACCCAGTACTTC. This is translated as CASSLTGGQETQYF.